This T cell receptor (beta chain) was captured in a study of T cells in narcolepsy. Study as a whole: Healthy controls were enrolled alongside patients with narcolepsy type 1 or type 2.

Assay used: immunoSEQ multiplex PCR; TCRdb lists only in-frame clones, some missing. The sample includes about 25,000 clones, approximately 89% seen only once; the top ten take roughly 1.4%. Study-wide findings and caveats: Same-patient CSF and blood CD4+ T cell clonotypes included HCRT-specific and TRIB2-specific autoreactive ones. Healthy controls reportedly lacked the autoreactive clonotypes serially found in patients' blood.

Concerning this clone itself: Antigen specificity is unknown.

CDR1 SGHTA and CDR2 FQGNSA come from the germline V gene. CDR3 length equals 15 residues. The V end lost 1 base, the J end lost 4 bases, and 13 bases lay between the germline ends. The TCR sequence derives from a human donor with narcolepsy. The gene calls are TRBV7-2 and TRBJ1-2, with TRBD1 as a possible D gene (5 bases). Sequencing was carried out using CD45RA- memory CD4+ T cells from PBMCs. CDR3 protein: CASSLDARGFYGYTF. CDR3 DNA: TGTGCCAGCAGCTTAGATGCAAGGGGATTCTATGGCTACACCTTC.